Given below is one T cell receptor beta chain in context. The V gene's germline CDR1 is LGHDT and CDR2 YNNKEL (reference sequence). V shed 2 bases, J shed 3 bases, and the junction held 3 bases outside the gene matches. CDR3 length: 14 amino acids. This sample was included in a study of blood T cell repertoires in COVID-19. Study-level background: Collection of acute and convalescent COVID-19 samples took place in the United States, Italy and Spain. The analysed material was cDNA or gDNA that came from T cells, B-cell-depleted T cells, or PBMCs.

In the study's own analysis: Estimation of nucleated cell counts was performed using reference gene primer amplification. Clones were sequenced by immunoSEQ multiplex PCR, and TCRdb holds only the in-frame ones, with some missing. V, J and clone size derive from that table, while D and trimming were established from the DNA sequence. The sample includes tens of thousands of clones, about 82% of them seen just once. The chain employs TRBV3-1 (or the pseudogene TRBV3-2) and TRBJ1-2; 7 nucleotides line up with TRBD1. The specimen was peripheral blood. This TCR derives from an elderly woman in a cohort sampled during active or convalescent COVID-19. The CDR3 DNA reads as TGTGCCAGCAGCCAAAGGGGGCGCGACTATGGCTACACCTTC. The encoded protein is CASSQRGRDYGYTF.